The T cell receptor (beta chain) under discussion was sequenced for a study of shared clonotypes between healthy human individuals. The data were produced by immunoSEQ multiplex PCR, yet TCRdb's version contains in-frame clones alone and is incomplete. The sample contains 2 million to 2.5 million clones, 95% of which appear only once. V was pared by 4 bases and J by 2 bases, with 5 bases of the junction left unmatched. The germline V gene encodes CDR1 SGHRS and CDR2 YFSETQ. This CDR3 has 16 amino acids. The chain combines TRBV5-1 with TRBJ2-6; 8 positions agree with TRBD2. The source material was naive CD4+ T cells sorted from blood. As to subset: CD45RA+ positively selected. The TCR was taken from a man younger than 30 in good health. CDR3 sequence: CASSPGGVAGANVLTF. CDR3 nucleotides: TGCGCCAGCAGCCCGGGGGGGGTCGCTGGGGCCAACGTCCTGACTTTC.